Shown below are 17 T cell receptor beta chains from a single sample sequenced in a study of PD-L1 blockade in urothelial cancer. Stated time point: pretreatment peripheral blood. Repertoires were generated with immunoSEQ multiplex PCR, while TCRdb's copy carries only in-frame clones and drops some. Of about 81,000 clones in the sample, around 81% were seen once. Sequencing was performed on PBMCs, taken around atezolizumab (anti-PD-L1) treatment. The receptors derive from a man aged 40-49 years with urothelial cancer.

The chain joins TRBV19 to TRBJ2-1; TRBD1 matches at 9 bases. V lost 5 bases to trimming and J lost 0 bases; unmatched junction nucleotides: 8. The V gene's germline CDR1 is LNHDA and CDR2 SQIVND (reference sequence). There are 17 residues in the CDR3. The CDR3 loop reads CASSGDRATSSYNEQFF. DNA for the CDR3: TGTGCCAGTAGTGGGGACAGGGCCACTAGCTCCTACAATGAGCAGTTCTTC.

V is TRBV27 and J is TRBJ2-2; D is possibly TRBD2 (5 bases). The CDR3 consists of 15 residues. Trimming pared 6 bases from V and 5 bases from J, leaving 16 bases between. The germline V gene encodes CDR1 MNHEY and CDR2 SMNVEV (reference sequence). The CDR3 bases are TGTGCCAGCAGGACGTTGGGTTCGGGGACCGGGGAGCTGTTTTTT. It codes for CASRTLGSGTGELFF.

The CDR3 coding sequence is TGCGCCAGCAGCCATTCCGGGACAGGGGGGTTGGAGACCCAGTACTTC. Translation: CASSHSGTGGLETQYF. The chain recombines TRBV5-1 with TRBJ2-5; 11 bases fit TRBD1. The germline V gene has CDR1 SGHRS and CDR2 YFSETQ. V shed 4 bases, J shed 5 bases, and the junction held 10 bases outside the gene matches. This CDR3 spans 16 amino acids.

CDR3 coding DNA: TGTGCCAGCAGACCGTCCACATACAATGAGCAGTTCTTC. The encoded protein is CASRPSTYNEQFF. V is TRBV6-1 and J is TRBJ2-1, with D unclear. Looked up from germline, CDR1 is MNHNS and CDR2 is SASEGT. The CDR3 sequence is 13 residues long. V was pared by 6 bases and J by 4 bases, with 10 bases between.

The chain couples TRBV29-1 to TRBJ2-2; 11 positions agree with TRBD1. Germline values: CDR1 SQVTM, CDR2 ANQGSEA. The CDR3 is 14 residues long. V trimming: 7 bases; J trimming: 4 bases; junction bases outside the gene matches: 5. The CDR3 loop is CSARTGGGTGELFF. For the CDR3, the DNA is TGCAGCGCTCGGACAGGGGGCGGCACCGGGGAGCTGTTTTTT.

The CDR3 DNA follows: TGTGCCAGCAGCTTGCGGGGAGGGGACACTGAAGCTTTCTTT. Residues: CASSLRGGDTEAFF. The chain recombines TRBV5-4 with TRBJ1-1, with D maybe TRBD1 (5 bases). Germline CDR1 and CDR2: SGHNT and YYREEE (reference sequence). Trimming removed 1 base at V and 3 bases at J, with 10 bases between. The CDR3 has 14 residues.

This clone was counted a few times. The CDR3 protein is CASSVEAPGGDTQYF. CDR3 sequence (DNA): TGTGCCAGCAGCGTAGAGGCTCCGGGGGGGGATACGCAGTATTTT. This chain joins TRBV9 and TRBJ2-3, with 8 bases identical to TRBD2. The CDR3 is made up of 15 amino acids. The V and J ends lost 0 bases and 6 bases, in that order; junction bases with no gene match: 6. Germline assignment: CDR1 SGDLS and CDR2 YYNGEE.

V gene TRBV19 combines with J gene TRBJ1-5; 10 bases match TRBD1. Germline V gene sequence: CDR1 LNHDA, CDR2 SQIVND (reference sequence). Trimming removed 5 bases from V and 0 bases from J; junction bases left unmatched: 1. The CDR3 covers 15 residues. DNA for the CDR3: TGTGCCAGTAGTCGGGACAGGGGTAGCAATCAGCCCCAGCATTTT. This translates into CASSRDRGSNQPQHF.

This chain links TRBV6-5 with TRBJ2-1, with D perhaps TRBD2 (7 bases). The germline gives CDR1 MNHEY, CDR2 SVGAGI. The length of the CDR3 is 14 residues. V lost 6 bases and J 7 bases, leaving 16 bases between the germline ends. CDR3 residues: CASSPPGGRNEQFF. The CDR3 region has the DNA TGTGCCAGCAGCCCCCCGGGGGGCCGGAATGAGCAGTTCTTC.

The rearrangement links TRBV6-4 to TRBJ1-1; the match to TRBD1 covers 9 bases. The CDR3 consists of 13 residues. Trimming took 6 bases from V and 5 from J; bases not matched to a gene: 4. CDR1 is MRHNA and CDR2 is SNTAGT in the germline V gene. The CDR3 bases are TGTGCCAGCAGAGGACAGGGGAAGACTGAAGCTTTCTTT. It is translated as CASRGQGKTEAFF.

The chain couples TRBV7-2 to TRBJ1-1, with 11 nucleotides matching TRBD1. The CDR3 runs 11 residues. Germline CDR1 SGHTA, CDR2 FQGNSA. J gave up 11 bases and V 8 bases, and 4 bases lay outside the gene matches. CDR3 in DNA: TGTGCCAGCCGGGACAGGGGGTGGGCTTTCTTT. Protein product: CASRDRGWAFF.

The chain carries TRBV28 and TRBJ1-5, with D unresolved. Deletions cut 5 bases from V and 2 bases from J, with 13 bases between. CDR3 length: 15 residues. The germline V gene encodes CDR1 MDHEN and CDR2 SYDVKM. In DNA, the CDR3 is TGTGCCAGCAGTCCCTTGCTCGAGGGCAATCAGCCCCAGCATTTT. Protein sequence: CASSPLLEGNQPQHF. Complete variable domain (other parts from reference TRBV28 and TRBJ1-5): DVKVTQSSRYLVKRTGEKVFLECVQDMDHENMFWYRQDPGLGLRLIYFSYDVKMKEKGDIPEGYSVSREKKERFSLILESASTNQTSMYLCASSPLLEGNQPQHFGDGTRLSIL.

This clone appeared a single time. The chain uses TRBV19 and TRBJ1-2; TRBD1 matches at 7 bases. The trim removed 3 bases at V and 7 bases at J, leaving 5 bases unmatched. The CDR3 contains 13 residues. The germline V gene has CDR1 LNHDA and CDR2 SQIVND (reference sequence). As DNA, the CDR3 is TGTGCCAGTAGTATCCTACAGGGGCTTGGCTACACCTTC. This encodes CASSILQGLGYTF.

The chain has TRBV7-2 and TRBJ1-2; D gene uncertain. Germline CDR1 and CDR2: SGHTA and FQGNSA. The V end was cut by 1 base, the J end by 5 bases, with 14 bases between. This CDR3 region has 15 residues. For the CDR3, the DNA is TGTGCCAGCAGCTTAGGTAGAAGTAAGTCGTATGGCTACACCTTC. Amino acids: CASSLGRSKSYGYTF.

This chain connects TRBV7-8 to TRBJ2-3; 8 bases line up with TRBD2. The length of the CDR3 is 16 residues. The germline V gene has CDR1 SGHVS and CDR2 FQNEAQ. Trimming removed 1 base from V and 4 bases from J; junction bases left unmatched: 7. The CDR3 protein is CASSLEGTRISDTQYF. CDR3 DNA: TGTGCCAGCAGCTTAGAGGGGACTAGGATCTCAGATACGCAGTATTTT.

The gene calls are TRBV7-9 and TRBJ2-5; TRBD1 matches at 10 bases. Germline CDR1 SEHNR, CDR2 FQNEAQ (reference sequence). Trimming took 4 bases from V and 6 from J; bases not matched to a gene: 5. The CDR3 is 14 amino acids. Here the CDR3 reads CASSSGTGAKTQYF. The CDR3 DNA is TGTGCCAGCAGCTCGGGGACAGGGGCGAAGACCCAGTACTTC.

The J gene is TRBJ2-5, the V gene TRBV7-9, with a possible D match to TRBD1 (5 bases). The CDR3 is 13 residues long. Germline assignment: CDR1 SEHNR and CDR2 FQNEAQ (reference sequence). Between the trimmed V and J ends, which lost 3 bases and 1 base, there was a span of 6 bases. As DNA, the CDR3 is TGTGCCAGCAGCTTTCAGGGCCAAGAGACCCAGTACTTC. This encodes CASSFQGQETQYF.